This section outlines one TCR beta chain sequence together with its context. Its antigen has not been determined. Base qualities are not provided; no much larger clone lies one nucleotide away. The CDR3 covers 14 residues, taking in both the cysteine and the phenylalanine. Only the CDR3 portion is preserved as DNA: 42 bases, with reading frame beginning at the first base. Sequences SNHLY (CDR1) and FYNNEI (CDR2) are obtained from the germline V gene. V and J are truncated by 4 bases and 5 bases respectively, leaving an intervening sequence of 12 bases. The data derive from a study of PD-1 blockade in mismatch repair-deficient tumors (dated by TCRdb to about 2017). In terms of the full investigation: Between late 2013 and late 2016, the trial enrolled 86 consecutive patients with 11 to 12 types of mismatch repair-deficient cancer, all of whom had received prior treatment and were progressing. Tumor-associated T cell clones in the peripheral blood of patients responding to PD-1 blockade were tracked using deep sequencing of TCR CDR3 regions.

Findings and caveats that apply to the study as a whole: Tumor-resident clones, often undetectable in blood before treatment, expanded rapidly after pembrolizumab and then contracted, generally before radiologic responses.

For every enrolled patient, mismatch repair deficiency was confirmed by either polymerase chain reaction or immunohistochemistry. TCR sequencing was performed for a few patients who responded to pembrolizumab therapy. Pembrolizumab PD-1 blockade was prospectively tested in advanced mismatch repair-deficient cancers, regardless of tissue of origin, in the phase II trial. Peripheral blood T cell samples were serially collected before and at multiple times after PD-1 blockade was started. Blood sampling times were expressed in weeks after the first pembrolizumab dose. The protocol used for the library was the immunoSEQ multiplex PCR assay. TCRdb mirrors the immuneACCESS table, restricted to in-frame sequences. Some clones are absent from its copies; in checked studies, under half trace to an unresolved V gene, and the reason for the others is unknown. Here the sample has roughly 15,000 clones; approximately 80% occur a single time. Roughly 1.8% of the sample belongs to the ten largest clones.

The chain is assembled from TRBV2 and TRBJ2-1; no D gene can be assigned with confidence. This sequence originates from an adult with mismatch repair-deficient cancer. The sample consisted of PBMCs, taken roughly 15 weeks after starting pembrolizumab. The CDR3 protein: CASSGFSGHNEQFF. The sequenced DNA is TGTGCCAGCAGTGGATTTTCTGGCCACAATGAGCAGTTCTTC.